Given below is one TCR beta chain in context. Original handling: Reference gene primer amplification in the assay estimated nucleated cell counts. Generated by immunoSEQ multiplex PCR, the TCRdb table keeps only in-frame clones and is missing some. D and trimming were read from the DNA, whereas the V and J calls and clone size are those reported in that table. This sample has approximately 40,000 clones; around 85% occur once, and the top ten carry 35% to 55%. The CDR3 runs to 12 residues. The sample originates from a study of blood T cell repertoires in COVID-19. The gene calls are TRBV21-1 and TRBJ2-7; the table gives TRBD1 as D, unverified against the DNA. TRBV21-1 is a pseudogene locus. Sequenced: peripheral blood. The clonotype comes from a man aged 60 to 69 with active or convalescent COVID-19. The CDR3 loop is CASRTGAGKQYV. The CDR3 DNA reads as TGTGCCAGCAGGACAGGGGCGGGCAAGCAGTACGTC.